A single TCR beta chain is shown here with its context. It lacks a known antigen. Base qualities are not provided; no much larger clone lies one nucleotide away. V sheds 2 bases and J sheds 7 bases, leaving 12 bases between their ends. As encoded in the germline V gene, CDR1 is SGHRS while CDR2 is YFSETQ. CDR3 length: 13 amino acids, cysteine to phenylalanine. The retained sequence is limited to the CDR3, 39 bases, with the frame set at the first base. The entry originates in a study of patients and donors after allogeneic stem cell transplantation (TCRdb year 2020). The method was RT-PCR. For sequencing, a NextSeq 550 was employed. TCRdb reworked the public reads: Q25 trimming with fastp, MiXCR clone assembly, productive beta chains retained. CDR3 protein duplicates are merged, each entry listing the most common genes and DNA. A total of approximately 220,000 distinct CDR3 sequences appear in this sample, 35% to 45% of them only once. The ten largest clones take up 11% of the sample.

Sample: blood, either unsorted or a sorted T cell fraction (not recorded which). The receptor's source is a human donor who was either an allogeneic HSCT recipient or a stem cell or donor lymphocyte infusion donor (not recorded which). It is not recorded whose cells these are; they may come from a transplant donor. Here the chain combines TRBV5-1 and TRBJ1-2, with the D gene call left open. The bases read TGCGCCAGCAGCTTATCAGGCACCGGTGGCTACACCTTC. Translated, this gives CASSLSGTGGYTF.